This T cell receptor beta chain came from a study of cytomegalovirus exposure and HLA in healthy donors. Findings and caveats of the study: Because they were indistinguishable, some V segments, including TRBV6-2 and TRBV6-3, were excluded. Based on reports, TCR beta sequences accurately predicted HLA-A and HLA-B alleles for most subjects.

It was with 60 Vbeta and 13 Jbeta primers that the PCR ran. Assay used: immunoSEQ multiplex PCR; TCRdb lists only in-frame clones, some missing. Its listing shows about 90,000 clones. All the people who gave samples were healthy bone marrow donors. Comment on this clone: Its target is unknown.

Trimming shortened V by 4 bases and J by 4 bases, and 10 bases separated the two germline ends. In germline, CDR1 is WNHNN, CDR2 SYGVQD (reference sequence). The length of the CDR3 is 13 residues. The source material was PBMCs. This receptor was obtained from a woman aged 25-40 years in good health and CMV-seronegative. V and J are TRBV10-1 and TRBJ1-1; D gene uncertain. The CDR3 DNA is TGCGCCAGCAGTGCGGGGTTGGGCACTGAAGCTTTCTTT. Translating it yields CASSAGLGTEAFF.